The rows below give T cell receptor beta chains drawn from one sample of a study of blood T cell repertoires in COVID-19. TCRdb's table, derived via immunoSEQ multiplex PCR, lists solely in-frame clones and lacks some. This repertoire shows tens of thousands of clones, 80% to 90% found once; its top ten account for about 3.2%. The sequencing input was peripheral blood. The receptors come from a human donor in a cohort sampled during active COVID-19. The CDR3 runs from the conserved cysteine through the conserved F or W. Each record gives: V gene, J gene, clone size, CDR3 protein. Clone size, where shown, is once, few, many, or a class for clones that have expanded.

TRBV9,TRBJ2-3,-,CASSAFQGKGDTQYF
TRBV4-1,TRBJ2-1,-,CASSLQNYNEQFF
TRBV5-6,TRBJ2-7,few,CASSSNAGTSWSEQYF
TRBV5-4,TRBJ1-1,-,CASSLERGPNTEAFF
TRBV24-1,TRBJ1-1,-,CATSAGDRTQNTEAFF
TRBV5-6,TRBJ2-7,-,CASTPSSSGGKYEQYF
TRBV18,TRBJ2-5,-,CASSPITPGQVQETQYF
TRBV9,TRBJ2-3,-,CASSVAAGGTDTQYF
TRBV19,TRBJ2-5,-,CASSMGQTQETQYF
TRBV7-3,TRBJ2-1,-,CASTSKPQLRRASSNEQFF
TRBV9,TRBJ1-6,-,CASSGYRGGNSPLHF
TRBV7-7,TRBJ2-5,-,CASSPTGTEKETQYF
TRBV2,TRBJ1-1,-,CASSPDIGRTEAFF
TRBV5-8,TRBJ1-1,-,CASSFWGHGTEAFF